The clone carrying this TCR beta chain was counted at least ten times. The antigen is not known. Researchers amplified the TCR beta CDR3 regions from RNA transcripts. The TCR CDR3 first-round RT-PCR relied on the HTBI primer set. TCRdb redid the calling of the multiplex PCR reads with MiXCR, one entry per CDR3 protein. This sample has hundreds of thousands of distinct CDR3 sequences; 15% to 20% occur once, and the top ten carry approximately 3.9%. These data belong to a study of T cells in Graves' hyperthyroidism and ophthalmopathy. Study in general: Peripheral blood was collected at initial diagnosis, before any treatment. Study-level results: Most expanded thyroid clonotypes above 0.001 recurred in blood.

Hyperthyroidism was newly diagnosed in patients aged 18 to 65 (duration under 2 months). Germline loops: CDR1 SEHNR, CDR2 FQNEAQ (reference sequence). V lost 3 bases to trimming and J lost 1 base, with 14 bases between them. CDR3 size: 16 residues. This TCR came from a woman between 25 and 40 years old with Graves' hyperthyroidism. The chain uses TRBV7-9 and TRBJ2-3, with no clear D. Input material: blood. CDR3 sequence: CASSFGVSLGTDTQYF. In DNA, the CDR3 is TGTGCCAGCAGCTTTGGTGTGAGTTTGGGCACAGATACGCAGTATTTT. Looking up the rest from reference TRBV7-9 and TRBJ2-3 gives the full variable domain: DTGVSQNPRHKITKRGQNVTFRCDPISEHNRLYWYRQTLGQGPEFLTYFQNEAQLEKSRLLSDRFSAERPKGSFSTLEIQRTEQGDSAMYLCASSFGVSLGTDTQYFGPGTRLTVL.